The 8 T cell receptor beta chains below were found in one sample sequenced in a study of blood T cell repertoires in COVID-19 (dated by TCRdb to about 2020). Libraries were prepared through the immunoSEQ multiplex PCR assay. Entries here come from immuneACCESS through TCRdb and include only in-frame sequences with V and J called. Some clones fail to appear in such tables; in the studies checked, an unresolved V gene covers under half of the shortfall, and the cause of the remainder is unknown. Here the sample has about 94,000 clones; about 74% occur a single time. Roughly 4% of the sample goes to the ten largest clones. The material sequenced was peripheral blood. All receptors derive from a man aged 65 to 79 with COVID-19, enrolled during active disease.

This clone was found many times. CDR3: CASSEGPTGGIYEQYF. The CDR3, as DNA: TGTGCCAGCAGCGAGGGCCCAACGGGAGGAATCTACGAGCAGTACTTC. The chain recombines TRBV9 with TRBJ2-7, with 7 positions matching TRBD2. The V segment lost 3 bases and the J segment 3 bases; nucleotides outside the gene matches: 12. The germline gives CDR1 SGDLS, CDR2 YYNGEE. The length of the CDR3 is 16 residues.

This clone has a count of ten or more. The chain has TRBV5-1 and TRBJ1-1; D remains unclear. Germline CDR1 is SGHRS and CDR2 is YFSETQ. The CDR3 consists of 15 residues. Deletions cut 0 bases from V and 7 bases from J, with 16 bases between. For the CDR3, the DNA is TGCGCCAGCAGCTTGGGGTCGATTACAGATAATGAAGCTTTCTTT. It specifies CASSLGSITDNEAFF.

This chain connects TRBV7-9 to TRBJ2-1; weak D call: TRBD1 (6 bases). Germline V gene lookup returns CDR1 SEHNR and CDR2 FQNEAQ (reference sequence). The CDR3 runs to 15 residues. V was clipped by 5 bases and J by 2 bases, with 13 bases between them. The CDR3 nucleotides read TGTGCCAGCAGCCTCCGGACAGTTACCTACAATGAGCAGTTCTTC. This encodes CASSLRTVTYNEQFF.

This clone has only a few counts. V usage is TRBV28 and J usage is TRBJ2-7; 10 bases map to TRBD2. This CDR3 contains 15 residues. Germline V CDR1 and CDR2: MDHEN, SYDVKM. Trimming removed 5 bases from V and 2 bases from J; junction bases left unmatched: 6. The CDR3 spells CASSPITSGTYEQYF. As DNA, the CDR3 is TGTGCCAGCAGTCCTATAACTAGCGGGACCTACGAGCAGTACTTC.

In DNA, the CDR3 is TGTGCCAGCAGGTGGGACAGGGTGACCGGGGAGCTGTTTTTT. As protein: CASRWDRVTGELFF. The chain combines TRBV28 with TRBJ2-2, with 9 positions matching TRBD1. Germline assignment: CDR1 MDHEN and CDR2 SYDVKM. With 6 bases clipped from V and 5 bases from J, the junction kept 4 bases outside the gene matches. The CDR3 runs to 14 residues.

The gene calls are TRBV5-6 and TRBJ2-7; 9 bases line up with TRBD1. CDR3 length equals 15 residues. The ends lost 4 bases at V and 0 bases at J; junction bases unmatched: 5. Germline V CDR1 and CDR2: SGHDT, YYEEEE. CDR3 sequence reads: CASSPGQGSSYEQYF. The CDR3 nucleotides read TGTGCCAGCAGCCCTGGACAGGGGAGCTCCTACGAGCAGTACTTC.

The count of this clone is one. V usage is TRBV5-1 and J usage is TRBJ2-7; 9 bases map to TRBD2. CDR1 and CDR2 (germline): SGHRS, YFSETQ. This CDR3 comprises 15 residues. Trimming removed 4 bases from V and 0 bases from J; junction bases left unmatched: 5. In DNA, the CDR3 is TGCGCCAGCAGCCCTCTAGCGGGAAACTCCTACGAGCAGTACTTC. Translated: CASSPLAGNSYEQYF.

V gene TRBV9 combines with J gene TRBJ2-1; 14 bases agree with TRBD2. V was pared by 0 bases and J by 7 bases, with 3 bases of the junction left unmatched. This CDR3 contains 16 residues. The germline V gene encodes CDR1 SGDLS and CDR2 YYNGEE. CDR3 in amino acids: CASSVDGTSGRNEQFF. The CDR3 bases are TGTGCCAGCAGCGTAGATGGGACTAGCGGGAGAAATGAGCAGTTCTTC.